The 12 T cell receptor beta chains below were found in one sample sequenced in a study of T cells in Graves' hyperthyroidism and ophthalmopathy. What was amplified from RNA transcripts were TCR beta CDR3 regions. Initially, a first-round RT-PCR of the TCR CDR3 employed the HTBI primer set. Each CDR3 protein is one row after TCRdb ran MiXCR on the multiplex PCR reads. The sample holds 370,000 or so distinct CDR3 sequences; approximately 13% are singletons and the top ten take less than 25%. The sample was blood. All receptors derive from a man younger than 45 with Graves' hyperthyroidism that later progressed to Graves' ophthalmopathy.

There are many counts of this clonotype. The chain recombines TRBV5-8 with TRBJ2-3; D might be TRBD2 (6 bases). CDR1 is SGHTS, CDR2 YDEGEE, per germline. Trimming pared 0 bases from V and 3 bases from J, leaving 11 bases between. The CDR3 is 15 amino acids. CDR3: CASSLANSGTDTQYF. Here the CDR3 DNA reads TGTGCCAGCAGCTTGGCGAATAGCGGAACAGATACGCAGTATTTT.

This clonotype has only a few counts. V is TRBV5-1 and J is TRBJ1-5; D not certain. The CDR3 spans 15 residues. In germline, CDR1 is SGHRS, CDR2 YFSETQ. V gave up 1 base and J gave up 5 bases, with 13 bases separating them. The CDR3 nucleotides are TGCGCCAGCAGCTTGAGTACGGGAGATCATCAGCCCCAGCATTTT. Residues: CASSLSTGDHQPQHF.

J is TRBJ2-3 and V is TRBV20-1, with D unresolved. CDR1 DFQATT and CDR2 SNEGSKA come from the germline V gene (reference sequence). V was trimmed by 3 bases and J by 7 bases, leaving 17 bases between them. This CDR3 has 14 residues. CDR3 bases: TGCAGTGCTAGCCTCCGCGCCGGTGGTCATACGCAGTATTTT. Translated, it gives CSASLRAGGHTQYF.

This clonotype was counted many times. The V gene is TRBV5-1, the J gene TRBJ2-7, with 9 bases fitting TRBD1. The trim removed 0 bases at V and 2 bases at J, leaving 3 bases unmatched. There are 15 residues in the CDR3. Germline-derived CDR1 and CDR2 are SGHRS and YFSETQ. The CDR3 here is CASSLAQGAPYEQYF. In DNA form, the CDR3 reads TGCGCCAGCAGCTTGGCACAGGGGGCCCCCTACGAGCAGTACTTC. Supplemented by reference TRBV5-1 and TRBJ2-7, the full variable domain reads KAGVTQTPRYLIKTRGQQVTLSCSPISGHRSVSWYQQTPGQGLQFLFEYFSETQRNKGNFPGRFSGRQFSNSRSEMNVSTLELGDSALYLCASSLAQGAPYEQYFGPGTRLTVT.

This clonotype was detected only a few times. This sequence joins TRBV6-5 and TRBJ2-6, with TRBD1 as a possible D gene (5 bases). V lost 2 bases to trimming and J lost 0 bases, with 11 bases between them. The CDR3 covers 17 residues. CDR1 and CDR2 from the germline V gene are MNHEY and SVGAGI. The CDR3 DNA reads TGTGCCAGCAGTTACGATGGGGCCCGCTCTGGGGCCAACGTCCTGACTTTC. Its translation: CASSYDGARSGANVLTF.

Many counts were recorded for this clonotype. The chain has TRBV7-8 and TRBJ2-1, with 14 nucleotides matching TRBD2. The J segment lost 7 bases and the V segment lost 5 bases, leaving 13 bases of the junction unmatched. This CDR3 is built from 18 residues. Germline values: CDR1 SGHVS, CDR2 FQNEAQ. The chain's CDR3 is CASSLTPGLAGGRNEQFF. CDR3 DNA sequence: TGTGCCAGCAGCCTCACTCCCGGACTAGCGGGGGGTAGGAATGAGCAGTTCTTC.

This clonotype was counted many times. V usage is TRBV5-1 and J usage is TRBJ2-3; no clear D. Trimming cost V 0 bases and J 5 bases, with 7 bases left between them. The CDR3 extends over 13 amino acids. Germline assignment: CDR1 SGHRS and CDR2 YFSETQ. The CDR3 nucleotides are TGCGCCAGCAGCTTGGACCCGGGAGATACGCAGTATTTT. It specifies CASSLDPGDTQYF. Based on the CDR3 plus reference TRBV5-1 and TRBJ2-3, the full variable domain is KAGVTQTPRYLIKTRGQQVTLSCSPISGHRSVSWYQQTPGQGLQFLFEYFSETQRNKGNFPGRFSGRQFSNSRSEMNVSTLELGDSALYLCASSLDPGDTQYFGPGTRLTVL.

Comment on this clonotype: This may be a read error, as it is one base from a much larger clone. The chain links TRBV2 to TRBJ2-3; D call uncertain. The length of the CDR3 is 14 residues. CDR1 SNHLY and CDR2 FYNNEI come from the germline V gene. CDR3 sequence (DNA): TGTGCCAGCGGTGATAGCCGAGACACAGATACGCAGTATTTT. This codes for CASGDSRDTDTQYF.

This clonotype was seen repeatedly, ten times or more. J is TRBJ1-1 and V is TRBV3-1; D is possibly TRBD1 (6 bases). V shed 1 base and J shed 5 bases, with 11 bases lying between them. The CDR3 is 14 residues long. The germline CDR1 and CDR2 sequences are LGHDT and YNNKEL (reference sequence). CDR3 sequence: CASSQAGEGTEAFF. CDR3 bases: TGTGCCAGCAGCCAAGCAGGGGAGGGAACTGAAGCTTTCTTT.

There are many counts of this clonotype. V gene TRBV6-1 combines with J gene TRBJ2-7; no definite D call. CDR1 MNHNS and CDR2 SASEGT come from the germline V gene. This CDR3 has 14 amino acids. V was pared by 2 bases and J by 3 bases, with 11 bases between. CDR3 DNA: TGTGCCAGCAGTGAACCTCAGTCTAACTACGAGCAGTACTTC. It codes for CASSEPQSNYEQYF.

This clonotype showed up many times. The chain couples TRBV24-1 to TRBJ2-1, with 9 bases aligning to TRBD1. CDR1 and CDR2 (germline): KGHDR, SFDVKD. There are 18 residues in the CDR3. The V segment lost 4 bases and the J segment 5 bases; nucleotides outside the gene matches: 14. CDR3 DNA sequence: TGTGCCACCAGTGACCAGCCCTACCGGGACAGGGTTCACAATGAGCAGTTCTTC. Translating gives CATSDQPYRDRVHNEQFF.

The genes are TRBV7-9 and TRBJ2-6; D is possibly TRBD1 (6 bases). Germline assignment: CDR1 SEHNR and CDR2 FQNEAQ (reference sequence). The CDR3 is 17 amino acids. The germline V and J ends were trimmed by 5 bases and 0 bases, with 14 bases remaining between them. In DNA, the CDR3 is TGTGCCAGCAGCCCTCGGACAGCTCTCTCTGGGGCCAACGTCCTGACTTTC. It specifies CASSPRTALSGANVLTF.